This T cell receptor beta chain was identified in a study of shared clonotypes between healthy human individuals. Study overall: A couple of women and three men aged 18 to 49 served as donors. Each donor's CD4 naive and CD4 memory cells filled three plates apiece, CD8 naive two, and CD8 memory one.

Regarding this clone: The junction shows a germline mismatch at one end, possibly a read error.

Donors, without exception, were Caucasian adults residing in Nashville, Tennessee. Assay used: immunoSEQ multiplex PCR; TCRdb lists only in-frame clones, some missing. The sample contains 980,000 or so clones, around three quarters of which appear only once. Germline CDR1 is SNHLY and CDR2 is FYNNEI. This CDR3 has 14 amino acids. The sequencing sample was made of memory CD4+ T cells sorted from blood. Subset described: CD45RA-negative fraction. The chain uses TRBV2 and TRBJ1-4; a possible D gene is TRBD1 (6 bases). The clonotype comes from a man aged 18 to 29 in good health. DNA for the CDR3: TGTGCCAGCAGTGAAGCGGCCTGGGGGGCTCGCCTGAGTTTT. Translating gives CASSEAAWGARLSF.